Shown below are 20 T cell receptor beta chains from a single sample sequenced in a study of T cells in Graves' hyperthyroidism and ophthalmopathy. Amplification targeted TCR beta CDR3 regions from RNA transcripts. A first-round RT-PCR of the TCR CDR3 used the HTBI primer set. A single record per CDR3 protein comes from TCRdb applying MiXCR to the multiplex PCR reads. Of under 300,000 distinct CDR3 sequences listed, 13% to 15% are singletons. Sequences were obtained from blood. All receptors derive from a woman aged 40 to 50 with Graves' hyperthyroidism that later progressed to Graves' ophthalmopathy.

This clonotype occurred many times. The CDR3 reads CASSWTSEYNEQFF. CDR3 in DNA: TGTGCCAGCAGTTGGACTAGCGAGTACAATGAGCAGTTCTTC. This chain joins TRBV27 and TRBJ2-1, with 9 bases fitting TRBD2. The CDR3 runs to 14 residues. V lost 4 bases and J lost 4; bases outside the gene matches: 2. Germline CDR1 MNHEY, CDR2 SMNVEV (reference sequence).

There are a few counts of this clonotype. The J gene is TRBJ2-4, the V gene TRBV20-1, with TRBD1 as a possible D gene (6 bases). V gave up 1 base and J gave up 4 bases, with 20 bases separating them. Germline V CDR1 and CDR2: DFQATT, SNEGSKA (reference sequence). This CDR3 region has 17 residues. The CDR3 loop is CSARGFTGTSPKNIQYF. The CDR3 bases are TGCAGTGCTAGAGGATTCACGGGGACATCACCGAAAAACATTCAGTACTTC.

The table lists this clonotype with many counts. The CDR3 nucleotides read TGTGCCAGCAGTTTAGCGCATAGGTCCAATCAGCCCCAGCATTTT. It codes for CASSLAHRSNQPQHF. The rearrangement uses TRBV12-3 or TRBV12-4 and TRBJ1-5; D uncertain. The CDR3 consists of 15 residues. Trimming removed 0 bases from V and 3 bases from J, with 9 bases in between.

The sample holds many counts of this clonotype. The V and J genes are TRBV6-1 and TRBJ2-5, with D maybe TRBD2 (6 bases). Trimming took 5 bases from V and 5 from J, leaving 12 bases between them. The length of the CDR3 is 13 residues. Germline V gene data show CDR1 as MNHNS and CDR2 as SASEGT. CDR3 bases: TGTGCCAGCAGTCGAACAGGAGGGGAGACCCAGTACTTC. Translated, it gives CASSRTGGETQYF.

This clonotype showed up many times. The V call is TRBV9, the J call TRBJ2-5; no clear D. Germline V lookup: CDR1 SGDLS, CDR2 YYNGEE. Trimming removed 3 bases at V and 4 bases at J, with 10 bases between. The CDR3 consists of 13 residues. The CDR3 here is CASSGKGGETQYF. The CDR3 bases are TGTGCCAGCAGCGGAAAAGGCGGAGAGACCCAGTACTTC.

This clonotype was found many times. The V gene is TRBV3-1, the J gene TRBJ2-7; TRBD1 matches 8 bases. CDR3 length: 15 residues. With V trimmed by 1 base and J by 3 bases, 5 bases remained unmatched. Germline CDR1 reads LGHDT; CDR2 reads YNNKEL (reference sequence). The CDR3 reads CASSQATGDFYEQYF. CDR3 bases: TGTGCCAGCAGCCAAGCGACAGGGGATTTCTACGAGCAGTACTTC.

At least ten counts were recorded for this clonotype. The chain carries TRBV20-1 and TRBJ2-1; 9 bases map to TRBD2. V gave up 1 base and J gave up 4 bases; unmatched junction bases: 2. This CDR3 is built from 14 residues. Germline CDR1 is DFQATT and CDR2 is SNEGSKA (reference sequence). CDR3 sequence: CSARVLAGYNEQFF. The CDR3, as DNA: TGCAGTGCTAGAGTTCTAGCGGGGTACAATGAGCAGTTCTTC.

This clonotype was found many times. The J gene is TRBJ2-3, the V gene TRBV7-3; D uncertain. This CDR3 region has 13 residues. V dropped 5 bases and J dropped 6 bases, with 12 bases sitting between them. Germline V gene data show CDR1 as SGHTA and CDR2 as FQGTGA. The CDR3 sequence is CASSLNDGDTQYF. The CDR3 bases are TGTGCCAGCAGCCTAAATGACGGGGATACGCAGTATTTT.

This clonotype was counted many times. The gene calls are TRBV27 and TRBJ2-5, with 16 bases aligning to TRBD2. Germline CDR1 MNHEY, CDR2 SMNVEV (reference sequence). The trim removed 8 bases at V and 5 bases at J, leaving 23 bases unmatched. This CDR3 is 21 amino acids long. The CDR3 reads CASGHPEGRGLAGGLGETQYF. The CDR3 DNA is TGTGCCAGCGGACACCCTGAAGGACGGGGACTAGCGGGAGGGCTGGGGGAGACCCAGTACTTC.

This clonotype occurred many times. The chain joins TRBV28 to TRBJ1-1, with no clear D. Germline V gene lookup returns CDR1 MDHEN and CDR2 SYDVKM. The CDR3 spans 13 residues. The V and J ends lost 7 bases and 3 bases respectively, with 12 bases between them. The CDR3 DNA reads TGTGCCAGCAAAATCCACGCGGACACTGAAGCTTTCTTT. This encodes CASKIHADTEAFF.

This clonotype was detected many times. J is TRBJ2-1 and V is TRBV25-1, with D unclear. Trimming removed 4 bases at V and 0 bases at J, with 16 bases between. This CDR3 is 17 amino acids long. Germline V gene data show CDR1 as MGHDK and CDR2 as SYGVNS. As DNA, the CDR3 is TGTGCCAGCAGTGGGGCGGCGGATCCCTCCTCCTACAATGAGCAGTTCTTC. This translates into CASSGAADPSSYNEQFF.

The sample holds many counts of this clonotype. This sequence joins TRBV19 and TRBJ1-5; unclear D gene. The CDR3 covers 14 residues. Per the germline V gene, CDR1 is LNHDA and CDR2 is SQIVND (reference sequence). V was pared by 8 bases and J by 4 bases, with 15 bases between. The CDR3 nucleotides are TGTGCCAGTGCTTGGGGTGTAAGGAATCAGCCCCAGCATTTT. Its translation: CASAWGVRNQPQHF.

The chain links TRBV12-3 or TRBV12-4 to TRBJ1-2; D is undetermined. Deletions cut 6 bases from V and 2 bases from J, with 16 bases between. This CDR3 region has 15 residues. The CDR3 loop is CASSPGLSPNYGYTF. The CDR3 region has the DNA TGTGCCAGCAGCCCCGGGCTCTCTCCCAACTATGGCTACACCTTC.

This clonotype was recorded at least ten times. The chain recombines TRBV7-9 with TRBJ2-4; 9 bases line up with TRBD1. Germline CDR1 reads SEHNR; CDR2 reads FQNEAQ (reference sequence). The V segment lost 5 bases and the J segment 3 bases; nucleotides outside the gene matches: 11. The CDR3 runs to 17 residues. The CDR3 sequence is CASSEKQGANFKNIQYF. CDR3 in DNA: TGTGCCAGCAGCGAAAAACAGGGGGCAAACTTCAAAAACATTCAGTACTTC.

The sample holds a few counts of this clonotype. CDR3 in amino acids: CASSYSLLPGGRGSPLHF. The CDR3 DNA is TGTGCCAGCAGTTACTCTTTACTCCCCGGGGGCCGAGGATCACCCCTCCACTTT. This chain uses TRBV6-5 with TRBJ1-6; possibly TRBD1 for D (6 bases). Trimming stripped 0 bases from V and 10 bases from J, with 22 bases between. The CDR3 runs to 18 residues. Germline assignment: CDR1 MNHEY and CDR2 SVGAGI.

The CDR3 DNA is TGTGCCAGTACTCTCGCGGGCGGGTCGGGGGATACGCAGTATTTT. Its translation: CASTLAGGSGDTQYF. The gene calls are TRBV19 and TRBJ2-3; D is perhaps TRBD2 (5 bases). The V end was cut by 7 bases, the J end by 6 bases, with 20 bases between. Germline CDR1 reads LNHDA; CDR2 reads SQIVND (reference sequence). This CDR3 has 15 residues.

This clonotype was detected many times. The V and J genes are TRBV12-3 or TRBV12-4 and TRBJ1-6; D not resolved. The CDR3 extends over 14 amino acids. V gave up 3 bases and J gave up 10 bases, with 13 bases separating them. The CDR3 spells CASSLGVRRSPLHF. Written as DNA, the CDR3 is TGTGCCAGCAGTTTGGGTGTAAGGCGGTCACCCCTCCACTTT.

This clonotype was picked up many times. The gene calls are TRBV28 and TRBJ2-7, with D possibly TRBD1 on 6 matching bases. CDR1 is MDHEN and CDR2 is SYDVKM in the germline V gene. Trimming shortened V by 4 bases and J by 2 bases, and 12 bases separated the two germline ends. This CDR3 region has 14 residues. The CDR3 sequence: CASSSGQLPYEQYF. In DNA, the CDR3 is TGTGCCAGCAGTTCGGGACAACTGCCCTACGAGCAGTACTTC.

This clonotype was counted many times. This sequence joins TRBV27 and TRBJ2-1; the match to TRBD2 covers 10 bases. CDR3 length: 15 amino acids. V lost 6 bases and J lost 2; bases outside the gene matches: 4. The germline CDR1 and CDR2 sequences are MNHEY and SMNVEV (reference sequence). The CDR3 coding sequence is TGTGCCAGCAGAAGGACTAGCGGAACCTACAATGAGCAGTTCTTC. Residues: CASRRTSGTYNEQFF.

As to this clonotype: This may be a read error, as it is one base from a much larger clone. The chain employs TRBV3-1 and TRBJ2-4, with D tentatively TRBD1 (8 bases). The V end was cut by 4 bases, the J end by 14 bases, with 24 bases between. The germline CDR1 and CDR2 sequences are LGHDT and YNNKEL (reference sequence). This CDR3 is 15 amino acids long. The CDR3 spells CASSPYYIVTGGEYF. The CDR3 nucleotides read TGTGCCAGCAGCCCATACTACATAGTCACAGGGGGGGAGTACTTC.